These T cell receptor beta chains were read from a single sample in a study of blood T cell repertoires in COVID-19. Here immunoSEQ multiplex PCR was the method, and the copy in TCRdb shows in-frame clones only, minus some. The table includes approximately 210,000 clones, approximately 90% detected once. The sequenced sample was peripheral blood. These receptors came from a woman in her 40s with acute or convalescent COVID-19. Each CDR3 is given with its conserved first and last residue. D genes are given only for firm matches. Size values are once, few and many counts, or a class for expanded clones, and some rows have none.

DNA: TGTGCCACCAGTGATGGGACAGTGAACACTGAAGCTTTCTTT
CDR3: CATSDGTVNTEAFF
length: 14
size: NA
D: TRBD1
V: TRBV24-1
J: TRBJ1-1

DNA: TGTGCCAGTAGTATAGCGGGGACAGCTAATTCACCCCTCCACTTT
CDR3: CASSIAGTANSPLHF
length: 15
size: NA
D: TRBD1
V: TRBV19
J: TRBJ1-6

DNA: TGTGCCAGCAGTTCCCTCTCCCCACAGGGAGGGGGCACTGAAGCTTTCTTT
CDR3: CASSSLSPQGGGTEAFF
length: 17
size: once
D: NA
V: TRBV27
J: TRBJ1-1

DNA: TGTGCCACCAGTGATTCCGGGACTAGCACAGATACGCAGTATTTT
CDR3: CATSDSGTSTDTQYF
length: 15
size: NA
D: NA
V: TRBV24-1
J: TRBJ2-3

DNA: TGTGCCACCAGCAGAGATGGGGCGGCGGTGGGATCGGATACGCAGTATTTT
CDR3: CATSRDGAAVGSDTQYF
length: 17
size: NA
D: NA
V: TRBV15
J: TRBJ2-3

DNA: TGTGCCAGCAGCCCACGAGCGAGGGGGTCCCAAGAGACCCAGTACTTC
CDR3: CASSPRARGSQETQYF
length: 16
size: NA
D: NA
V: TRBV7-9
J: TRBJ2-5

DNA: TGTGCCAGCAGTGAAACCCCCGGGACAGGGGCAGTCCACTTT
CDR3: CASSETPGTGAVHF
length: 14
size: few
D: TRBD1
V: TRBV2
J: TRBJ1-6

DNA: TGTGCCAGCAGCGGACAGGGAGGCCAAGTCGGCACTGAAGCTTTCTTT
CDR3: CASSGQGGQVGTEAFF
length: 16
size: NA
D: TRBD1
V: TRBV2
J: TRBJ1-1

DNA: TGTGCCAGCAGCCCACCGGGACAGGGGAGGAATGAGCAGTTCTTC
CDR3: CASSPPGQGRNEQFF
length: 15
size: few
D: TRBD1
V: TRBV5-4
J: TRBJ2-1

DNA: TGTGCCAGCAGCTACCGACTAGCGGAGACCCAGTACTTC
CDR3: CASSYRLAETQYF
length: 13
size: NA
D: TRBD2
V: TRBV11-2
J: TRBJ2-5

DNA: TGTGCCAGCAGTTTAGGAGGGCCGGTGAACACTGAAGCTTTCTTT
CDR3: CASSLGGPVNTEAFF
length: 15
size: NA
D: NA
V: TRBV27
J: TRBJ1-1

DNA: TGTGCCAGCCTATGGGGGACAGGGGCCACTGAAGCTTTCTTT
CDR3: CASLWGTGATEAFF
length: 14
size: NA
D: TRBD1
V: TRBV5-6
J: TRBJ1-1

DNA: TGTGCCAGCAGCGTAGGGTCAGGGGATTCACCCCTCCACTTT
CDR3: CASSVGSGDSPLHF
length: 14
size: NA
D: NA
V: TRBV9
J: TRBJ1-6

DNA: TGTGCCAGCAGTGCCTATAAGAACACTGAAGCTTTCTTT
CDR3: CASSAYKNTEAFF
length: 13
size: few
D: NA
V: TRBV25-1
J: TRBJ1-1

DNA: TGTGCCAGCAGCTATAACACAGATTCTAACTATGGCTACACCTTC
CDR3: CASSYNTDSNYGYTF
length: 15
size: NA
D: NA
V: TRBV7-9
J: TRBJ1-2

DNA: TGTGCCACCAGTGATTTGCGTAGGGGCGGGGGCACCGGGGAGCTGTTTTTT
CDR3: CATSDLRRGGGTGELFF
length: 17
size: NA
D: TRBD2
V: TRBV24-1
J: TRBJ2-2

DNA: TGTGCCAGCAGCAGCCTCCACAGTCCTCCAGCTAACTATGGCTACACCTTC
CDR3: CASSSLHSPPANYGYTF
length: 17
size: few
D: NA
V: TRBV5-6
J: TRBJ1-2

DNA: TGTGCCAGCAGCTTTAGCGGGACGCCAGATACGCAGTATTTT
CDR3: CASSFSGTPDTQYF
length: 14
size: NA
D: TRBD2
V: TRBV27
J: TRBJ2-3

DNA: TGCAGTGCTAGTCCAGGTTTCTATAATTCACCCCTCCACTTT
CDR3: CSASPGFYNSPLHF
length: 14
size: NA
D: NA
V: TRBV20-1
J: TRBJ1-6

DNA: TGCAGCGTTGTGCCCGGGACAGGTCCCTCCTACAATGAGCAGTTCTTC
CDR3: CSVVPGTGPSYNEQFF
length: 16
size: NA
D: TRBD1
V: TRBV29-1
J: TRBJ2-1

DNA: TGTGCCAGCAGCCCGACAGACAAAGAGACCCAGTACTTC
CDR3: CASSPTDKETQYF
length: 13
size: NA
D: NA
V: TRBV12-3/TRBV12-4
J: TRBJ2-5

DNA: TGCGCCAGCAGCCAAGGCCGGGACAGACGCCTTCTTGGCTACACCTTC
CDR3: CASSQGRDRRLLGYTF
length: 16
size: NA
D: TRBD1
V: TRBV4-1
J: TRBJ1-2

DNA: TGTGCCAGCAGCCAAGTCGGGGGAGATATGGGGGTGGAGTATTTT
CDR3: CASSQVGGDMGVEYF
length: 15
size: NA
D: NA
V: TRBV3-1/TRBV3-2
J: TRBJ2-3

DNA: TGTGCCAGCAGCTTAGGAGTCAGCGGGGGAGATGAGCAGTTCTTC
CDR3: CASSLGVSGGDEQFF
length: 15
size: NA
D: TRBD2
V: TRBV7-2
J: TRBJ2-1

DNA: TGTGCCAGCAGCCCTCTTATTGGGGGCCCAAGGTCTGGAAACACCATATATTTT
CDR3: CASSPLIGGPRSGNTIYF
length: 18
size: once
D: NA
V: TRBV7-6
J: TRBJ1-3

DNA: TGTGCCAGCAGTCCCGACAGGGGCGATGGCTACACCTTC
CDR3: CASSPDRGDGYTF
length: 13
size: NA
D: TRBD1
V: TRBV7-2
J: TRBJ1-2

DNA: TGTGCCAGCAGGTCGGACTTCCAAGAGACCCAGTACTTC
CDR3: CASRSDFQETQYF
length: 13
size: few
D: NA
V: TRBV2
J: TRBJ2-5

DNA: TGCGCCAGCAGCTTGGTGGACAGGGGCCCCAATGAGCAGTTCTTC
CDR3: CASSLVDRGPNEQFF
length: 15
size: NA
D: TRBD1
V: TRBV5-1
J: TRBJ2-1

DNA: TGTGCCAGCAGCTCCCAAAGAGGGAACACTGAAGCTTTCTTT
CDR3: CASSSQRGNTEAFF
length: 14
size: many
D: NA
V: TRBV11-2
J: TRBJ1-1

DNA: TGTGCCAGCAGCCGACAGGGCTCGAACACTGAAGCTTTCTTT
CDR3: CASSRQGSNTEAFF
length: 14
size: NA
D: TRBD1
V: TRBV2
J: TRBJ1-1

DNA: TGTGCCAGTAGTCTCGCTAGCGGGAGCACAGATACGCAGTATTTT
CDR3: CASSLASGSTDTQYF
length: 15
size: NA
D: TRBD2
V: TRBV19
J: TRBJ2-3

DNA: TGTGCCAGCAGCTTGGGACAGGGTAACTATGGCTACACCTTC
CDR3: CASSLGQGNYGYTF
length: 14
size: NA
D: TRBD1
V: TRBV5-6
J: TRBJ1-2

DNA: TGTGCCATCAGTGAGGGGGGGAAGACTGAAGCTTTCTTT
CDR3: CAISEGGKTEAFF
length: 13
size: NA
D: NA
V: TRBV10-3
J: TRBJ1-1

DNA: TGTGCCAGCAGCTTAGTAGGCGGTCAAGAGACCCAGTACTTC
CDR3: CASSLVGGQETQYF
length: 14
size: NA
D: NA
V: TRBV11-2
J: TRBJ2-5

DNA: TGTGCCAGCAGTCCTCAGGGCTCTGGAAACACCATATATTTT
CDR3: CASSPQGSGNTIYF
length: 14
size: NA
D: NA
V: TRBV14
J: TRBJ1-3

DNA: TGTGCCAGTGGAGAGTCCTACAATGAGCAGTTCTTC
CDR3: CASGESYNEQFF
length: 12
size: NA
D: NA
V: TRBV6-5
J: TRBJ2-1

DNA: TGCGCCAGGCATATACGACAGGGGAGGTCCGGGGAGCTGTTTTTT
CDR3: CARHIRQGRSGELFF
length: 15
size: NA
D: TRBD1
V: TRBV10-1
J: TRBJ2-2

DNA: TGTGCTAGTGGTTTTTCACCCCAGATCCAGGGACAGCCCTACAACTATGGCTACACCTTC
CDR3: CASGFSPQIQGQPYNYGYTF
length: 20
size: NA
D: TRBD1
V: TRBV12-5
J: TRBJ1-2

DNA: TGTGCCAGCAGCCAGGGGTCCTGGGGACAGGGGGCGTCTGAAGCTTTCTTT
CDR3: CASSQGSWGQGASEAFF
length: 17
size: few
D: TRBD1
V: TRBV4-2
J: TRBJ1-1

DNA: TGCGCCAGCAGCCCAAACGGCGGGGATTCGCCTCCAATAGCTTTCTTT
CDR3: CASSPNGGDSPPIAFF
length: 16
size: NA
D: NA
V: TRBV5-1
J: TRBJ1-1